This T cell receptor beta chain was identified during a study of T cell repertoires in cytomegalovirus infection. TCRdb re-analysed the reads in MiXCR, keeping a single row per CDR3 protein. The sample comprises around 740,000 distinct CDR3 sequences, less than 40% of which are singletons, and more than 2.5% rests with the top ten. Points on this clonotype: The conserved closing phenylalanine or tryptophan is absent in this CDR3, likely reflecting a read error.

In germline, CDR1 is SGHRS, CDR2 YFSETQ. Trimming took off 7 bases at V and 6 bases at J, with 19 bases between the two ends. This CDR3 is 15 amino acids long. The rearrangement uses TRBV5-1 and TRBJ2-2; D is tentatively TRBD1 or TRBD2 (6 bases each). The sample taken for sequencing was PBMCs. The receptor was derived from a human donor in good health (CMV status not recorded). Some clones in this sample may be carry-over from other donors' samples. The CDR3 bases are TGCGCCAGCCGCCCGGGGGCAACCGTACCCGGGGAGCTGTTTTCT. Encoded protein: CASRPGATVPGELFS.